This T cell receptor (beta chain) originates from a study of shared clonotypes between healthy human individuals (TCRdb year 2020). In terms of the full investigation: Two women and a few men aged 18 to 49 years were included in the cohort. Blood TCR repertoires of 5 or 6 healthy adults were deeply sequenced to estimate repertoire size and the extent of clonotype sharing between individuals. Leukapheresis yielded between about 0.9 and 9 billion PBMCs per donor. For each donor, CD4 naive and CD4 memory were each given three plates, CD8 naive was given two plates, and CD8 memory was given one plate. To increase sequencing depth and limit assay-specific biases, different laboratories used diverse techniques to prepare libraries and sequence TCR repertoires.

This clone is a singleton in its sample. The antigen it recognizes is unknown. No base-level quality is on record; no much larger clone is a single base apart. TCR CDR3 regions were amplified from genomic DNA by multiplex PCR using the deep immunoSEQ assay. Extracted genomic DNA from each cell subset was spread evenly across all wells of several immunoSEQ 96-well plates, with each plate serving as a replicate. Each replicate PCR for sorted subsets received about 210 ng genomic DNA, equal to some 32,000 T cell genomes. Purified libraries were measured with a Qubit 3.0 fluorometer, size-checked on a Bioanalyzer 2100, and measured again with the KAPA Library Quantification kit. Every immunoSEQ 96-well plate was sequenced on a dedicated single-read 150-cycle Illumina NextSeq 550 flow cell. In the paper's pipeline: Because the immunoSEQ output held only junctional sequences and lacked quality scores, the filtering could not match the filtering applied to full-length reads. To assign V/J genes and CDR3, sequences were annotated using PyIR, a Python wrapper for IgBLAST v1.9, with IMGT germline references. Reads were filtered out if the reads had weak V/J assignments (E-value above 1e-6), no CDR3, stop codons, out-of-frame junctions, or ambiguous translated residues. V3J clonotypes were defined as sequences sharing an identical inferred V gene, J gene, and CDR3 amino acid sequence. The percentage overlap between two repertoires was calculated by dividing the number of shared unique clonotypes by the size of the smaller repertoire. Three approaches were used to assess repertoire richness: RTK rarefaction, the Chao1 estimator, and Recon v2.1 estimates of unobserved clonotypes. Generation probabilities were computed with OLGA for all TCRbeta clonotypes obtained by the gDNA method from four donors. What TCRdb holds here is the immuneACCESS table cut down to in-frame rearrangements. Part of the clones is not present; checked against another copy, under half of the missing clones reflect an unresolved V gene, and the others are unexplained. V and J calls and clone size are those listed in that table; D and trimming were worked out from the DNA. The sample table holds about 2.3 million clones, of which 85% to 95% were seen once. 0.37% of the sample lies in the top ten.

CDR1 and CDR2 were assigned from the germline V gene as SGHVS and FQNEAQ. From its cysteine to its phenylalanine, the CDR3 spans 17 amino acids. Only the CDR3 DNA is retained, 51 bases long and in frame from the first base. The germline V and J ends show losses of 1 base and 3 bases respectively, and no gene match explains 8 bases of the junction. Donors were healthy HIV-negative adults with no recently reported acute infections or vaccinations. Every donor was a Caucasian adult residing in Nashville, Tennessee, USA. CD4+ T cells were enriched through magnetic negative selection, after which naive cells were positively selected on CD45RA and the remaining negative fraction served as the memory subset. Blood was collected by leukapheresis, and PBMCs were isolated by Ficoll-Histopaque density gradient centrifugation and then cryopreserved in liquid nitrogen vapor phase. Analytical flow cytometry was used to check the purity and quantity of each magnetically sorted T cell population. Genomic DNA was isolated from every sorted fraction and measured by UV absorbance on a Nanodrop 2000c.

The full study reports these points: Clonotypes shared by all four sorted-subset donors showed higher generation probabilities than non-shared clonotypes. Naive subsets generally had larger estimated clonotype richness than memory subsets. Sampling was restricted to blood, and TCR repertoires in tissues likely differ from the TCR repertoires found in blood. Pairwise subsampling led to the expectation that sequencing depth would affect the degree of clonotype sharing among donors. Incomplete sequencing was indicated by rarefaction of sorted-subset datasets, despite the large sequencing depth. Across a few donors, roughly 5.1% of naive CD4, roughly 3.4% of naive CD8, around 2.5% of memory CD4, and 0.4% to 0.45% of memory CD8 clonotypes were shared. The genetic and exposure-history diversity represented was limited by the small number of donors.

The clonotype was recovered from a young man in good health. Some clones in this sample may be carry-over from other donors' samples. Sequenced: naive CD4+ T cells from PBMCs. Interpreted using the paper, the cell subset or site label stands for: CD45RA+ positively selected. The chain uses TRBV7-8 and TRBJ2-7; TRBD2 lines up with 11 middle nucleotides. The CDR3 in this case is CASSLGALAGGYYEQYF. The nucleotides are TGTGCCAGCAGCTTAGGAGCCCTAGCGGGAGGATACTACGAGCAGTACTTC.